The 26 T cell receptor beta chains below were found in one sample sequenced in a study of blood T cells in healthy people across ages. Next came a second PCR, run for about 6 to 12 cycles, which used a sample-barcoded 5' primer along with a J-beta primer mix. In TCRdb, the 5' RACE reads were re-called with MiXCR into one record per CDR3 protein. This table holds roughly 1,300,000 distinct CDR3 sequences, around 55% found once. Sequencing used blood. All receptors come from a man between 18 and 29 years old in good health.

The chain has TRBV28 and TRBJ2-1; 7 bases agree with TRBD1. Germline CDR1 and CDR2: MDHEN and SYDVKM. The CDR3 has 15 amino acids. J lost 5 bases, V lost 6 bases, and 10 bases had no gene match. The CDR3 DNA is TGTGCCAGCAGAGCTTCGAAGACAGGGCACAATGAGCAGTTCTTC. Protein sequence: CASRASKTGHNEQFF. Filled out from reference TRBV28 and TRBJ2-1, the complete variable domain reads DVKVTQSSRYLVKRTGEKVFLECVQDMDHENMFWYRQDPGLGLRLIYFSYDVKMKEKGDIPEGYSVSREKKERFSLILESASTNQTSMYLCASRASKTGHNEQFFGPGTRLTVL.

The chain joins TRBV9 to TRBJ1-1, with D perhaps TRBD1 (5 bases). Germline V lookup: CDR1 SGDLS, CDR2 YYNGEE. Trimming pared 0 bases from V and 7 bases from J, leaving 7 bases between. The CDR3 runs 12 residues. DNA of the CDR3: TGTGCCAGCAGCGTAGTGCAGGGTGAAGCTTTCTTT. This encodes CASSVVQGEAFF. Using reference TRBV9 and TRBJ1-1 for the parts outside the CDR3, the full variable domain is DSGVTQTPKHLITATGQRVTLRCSPRSGDLSVYWYQQSLDQGLQFLIQYYNGEERAKGNILERFSAQQFPDLHSELNLSSLELGDSALYFCASSVVQGEAFFGQGTRLTVV.

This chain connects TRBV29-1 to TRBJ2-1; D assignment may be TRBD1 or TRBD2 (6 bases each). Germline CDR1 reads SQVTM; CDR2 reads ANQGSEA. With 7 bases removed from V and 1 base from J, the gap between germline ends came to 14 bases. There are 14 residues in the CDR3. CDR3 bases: TGCAGCGCCGGACCGGGGGCTTCCTACAATGAGCAGTTCTTC. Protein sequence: CSAGPGASYNEQFF.

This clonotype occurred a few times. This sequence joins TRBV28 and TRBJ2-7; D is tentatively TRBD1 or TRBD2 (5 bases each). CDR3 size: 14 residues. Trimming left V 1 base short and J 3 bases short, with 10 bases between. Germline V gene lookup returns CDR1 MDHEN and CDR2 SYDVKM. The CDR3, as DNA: TGTGCCAGCAGTTTATTTTCGGGGCTCTACGAGCAGTACTTC. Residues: CASSLFSGLYEQYF.

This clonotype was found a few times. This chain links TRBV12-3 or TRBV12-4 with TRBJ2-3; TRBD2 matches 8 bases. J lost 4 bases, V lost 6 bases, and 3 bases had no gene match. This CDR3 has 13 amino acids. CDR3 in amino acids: CASSGGGADTQYF. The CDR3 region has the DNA TGTGCCAGCAGCGGGGGGGGGGCAGATACGCAGTATTTT.

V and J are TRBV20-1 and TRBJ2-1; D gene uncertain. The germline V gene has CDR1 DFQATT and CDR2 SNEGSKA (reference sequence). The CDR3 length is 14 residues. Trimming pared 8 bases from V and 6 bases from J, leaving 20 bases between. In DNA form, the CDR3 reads TGCAGTTTGGCCGGTAGTCCCTTTCCCAATGAGCAGTTCTTC. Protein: CSLAGSPFPNEQFF.

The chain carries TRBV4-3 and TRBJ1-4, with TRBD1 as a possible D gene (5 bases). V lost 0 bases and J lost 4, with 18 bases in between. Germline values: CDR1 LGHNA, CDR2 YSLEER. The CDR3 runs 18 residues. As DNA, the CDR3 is TGCGCCAGCAGCCAAGATGGCCACCGCGGGACCTTTAATGAAAAACTGTTTTTT. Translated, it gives CASSQDGHRGTFNEKLFF.

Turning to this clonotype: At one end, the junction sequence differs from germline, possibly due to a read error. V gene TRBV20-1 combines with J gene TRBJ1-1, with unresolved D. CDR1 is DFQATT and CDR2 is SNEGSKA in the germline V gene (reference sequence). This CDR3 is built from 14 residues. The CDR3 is CSARNMGGNTETFF. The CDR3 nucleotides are TGCAGTGCTAGAAACATGGGAGGGAACACTGAAACTTTCTTT.

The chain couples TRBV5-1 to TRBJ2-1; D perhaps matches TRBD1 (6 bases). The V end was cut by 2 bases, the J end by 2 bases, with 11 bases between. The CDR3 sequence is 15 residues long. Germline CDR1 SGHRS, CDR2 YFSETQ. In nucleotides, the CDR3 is TGCGCCAGCAGCTTCCGGGACACAGCCTACAATGAGCAGTTCTTC. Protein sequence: CASSFRDTAYNEQFF.

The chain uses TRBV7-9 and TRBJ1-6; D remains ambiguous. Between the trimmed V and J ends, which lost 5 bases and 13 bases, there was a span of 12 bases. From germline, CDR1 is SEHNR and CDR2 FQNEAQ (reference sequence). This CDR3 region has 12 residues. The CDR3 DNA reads TGTGCCAGCAGCGCCTCCCACGATCCCCTCCACTTT. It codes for CASSASHDPLHF.

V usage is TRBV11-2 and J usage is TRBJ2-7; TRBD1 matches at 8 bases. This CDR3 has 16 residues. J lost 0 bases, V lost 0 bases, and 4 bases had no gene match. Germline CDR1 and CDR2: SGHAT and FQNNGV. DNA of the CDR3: TGTGCCAGCAGCTTAGAGACAGGGGCCTTCTCCTACGAGCAGTACTTC. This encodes CASSLETGAFSYEQYF.

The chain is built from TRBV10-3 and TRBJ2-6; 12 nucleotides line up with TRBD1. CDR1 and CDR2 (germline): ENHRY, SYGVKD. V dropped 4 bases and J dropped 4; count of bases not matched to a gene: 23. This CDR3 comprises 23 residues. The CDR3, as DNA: TGTGCCATCAGTGGTACCGCTTCCGGGACAGGGGGCAGAGGCGGGGTAGGGGCCAACGTCCTGACTTTC. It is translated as CAISGTASGTGGRGGVGANVLTF.

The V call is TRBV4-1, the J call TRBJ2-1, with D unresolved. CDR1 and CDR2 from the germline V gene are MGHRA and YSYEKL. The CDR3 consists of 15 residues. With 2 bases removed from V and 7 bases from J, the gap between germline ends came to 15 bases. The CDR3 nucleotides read TGCGCCAGCAGCCAATTAGTGGCTTTTTCTAATGAGCAGTTCTTC. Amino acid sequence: CASSQLVAFSNEQFF.

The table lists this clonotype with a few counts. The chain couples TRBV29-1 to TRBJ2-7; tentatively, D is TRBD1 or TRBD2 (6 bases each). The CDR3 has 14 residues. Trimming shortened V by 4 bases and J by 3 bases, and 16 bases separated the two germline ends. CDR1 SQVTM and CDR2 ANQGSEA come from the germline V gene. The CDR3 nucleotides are TGCAGCGTTGCCAGGGGACTCAGCGGCTACGAGCAGTACTTC. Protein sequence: CSVARGLSGYEQYF.

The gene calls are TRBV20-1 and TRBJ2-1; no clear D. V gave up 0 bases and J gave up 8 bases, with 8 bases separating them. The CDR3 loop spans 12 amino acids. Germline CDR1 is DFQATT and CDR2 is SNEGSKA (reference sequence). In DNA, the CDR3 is TGCAGTGCTAGAGATGAAGGTCATGAGCAGTTCTTC. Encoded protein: CSARDEGHEQFF.

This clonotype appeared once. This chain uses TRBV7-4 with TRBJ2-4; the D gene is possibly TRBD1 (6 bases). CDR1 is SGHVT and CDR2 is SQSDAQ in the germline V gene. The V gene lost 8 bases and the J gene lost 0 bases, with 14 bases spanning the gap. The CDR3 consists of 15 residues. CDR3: CASAFQGLAKNIQYF. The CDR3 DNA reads TGTGCCAGCGCTTTCCAGGGGCTAGCCAAAAACATTCAGTACTTC.

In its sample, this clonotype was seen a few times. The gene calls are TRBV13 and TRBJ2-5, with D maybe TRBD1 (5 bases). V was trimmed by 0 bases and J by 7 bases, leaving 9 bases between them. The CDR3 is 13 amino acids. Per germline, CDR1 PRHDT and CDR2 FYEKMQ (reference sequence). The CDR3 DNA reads TGTGCCAGCAGCTTAGGGATAGGGGCGACCCAGTACTTC. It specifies CASSLGIGATQYF.

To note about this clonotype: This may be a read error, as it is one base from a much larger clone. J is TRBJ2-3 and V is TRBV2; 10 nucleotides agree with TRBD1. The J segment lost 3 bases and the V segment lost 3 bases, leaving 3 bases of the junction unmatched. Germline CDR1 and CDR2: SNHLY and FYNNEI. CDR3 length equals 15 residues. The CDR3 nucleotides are TGTGCCAGCAGTGAGGGGACAGGGGAGACAGATACGCAGTATTTT. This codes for CASSEGTGETDTQYF.

The CDR3 reads CASSEPRGGAHIQYF. The CDR3 DNA reads TGTGCCAGCAGTGAACCTAGGGGGGGAGCCCACATTCAGTACTTC. The V call is TRBV6-1, the J call TRBJ2-4, with D possibly TRBD2 on 7 matching bases. CDR3 length: 15 residues. The germline gives CDR1 MNHNS, CDR2 SASEGT. Trimming shortened V by 2 bases and J by 8 bases, and 16 bases separated the two germline ends.

In nucleotides, the CDR3 is TGTGCCAGCAGTGAAGAGTTCTGGGTCTCGGCCGAGCAGTACTTC. Protein product: CASSEEFWVSAEQYF. The chain employs TRBV6-1 and TRBJ2-5; the D is unclear. The J call may be faulty, since TRBJ2-7 better matches the DNA end. CDR3 size: 15 residues. Germline CDR1 reads MNHNS; CDR2 reads SASEGT.

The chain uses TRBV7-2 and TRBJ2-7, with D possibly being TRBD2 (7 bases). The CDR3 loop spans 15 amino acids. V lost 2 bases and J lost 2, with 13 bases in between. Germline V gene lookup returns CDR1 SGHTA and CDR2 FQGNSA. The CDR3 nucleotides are TGTGCCAGCAGCTTAAGTCGGGGGGCCCCCTACGAGCAGTACTTC. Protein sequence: CASSLSRGAPYEQYF.

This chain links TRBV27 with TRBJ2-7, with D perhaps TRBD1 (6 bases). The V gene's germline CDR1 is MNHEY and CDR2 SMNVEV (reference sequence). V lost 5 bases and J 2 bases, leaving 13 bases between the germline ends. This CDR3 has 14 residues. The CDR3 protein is CASSERTATYEQYF. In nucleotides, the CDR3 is TGTGCCAGCAGTGAGCGGACAGCAACCTACGAGCAGTACTTC.

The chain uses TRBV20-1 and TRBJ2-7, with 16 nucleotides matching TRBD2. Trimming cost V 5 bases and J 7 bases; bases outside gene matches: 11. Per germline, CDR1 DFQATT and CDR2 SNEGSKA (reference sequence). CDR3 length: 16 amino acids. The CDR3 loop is CSALPGLAGGWNEQYF. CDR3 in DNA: TGCAGTGCTCTACCGGGACTAGCGGGAGGGTGGAATGAGCAGTACTTC.

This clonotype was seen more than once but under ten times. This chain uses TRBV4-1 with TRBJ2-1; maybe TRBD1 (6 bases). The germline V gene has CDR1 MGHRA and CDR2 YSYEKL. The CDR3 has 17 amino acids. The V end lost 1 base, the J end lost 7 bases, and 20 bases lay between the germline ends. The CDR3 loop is CASSQGSGGHYWNEQFF. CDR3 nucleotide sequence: TGCGCCAGCAGCCAAGGTAGTGGGGGACACTATTGGAATGAGCAGTTCTTC.

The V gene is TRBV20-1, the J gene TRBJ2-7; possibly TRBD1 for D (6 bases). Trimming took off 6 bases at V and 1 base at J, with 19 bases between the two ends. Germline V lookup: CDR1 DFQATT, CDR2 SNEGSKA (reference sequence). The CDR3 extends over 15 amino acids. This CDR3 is CSANLLGAISYEQYF. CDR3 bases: TGCAGTGCCAACCTATTGGGGGCTATATCCTACGAGCAGTACTTC.

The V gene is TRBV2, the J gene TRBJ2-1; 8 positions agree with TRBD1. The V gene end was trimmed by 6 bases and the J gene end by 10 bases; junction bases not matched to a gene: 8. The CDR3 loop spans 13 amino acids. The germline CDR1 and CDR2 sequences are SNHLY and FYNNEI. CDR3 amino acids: CASSGQGVEEQFF. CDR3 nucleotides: TGTGCCAGCAGCGGACAGGGTGTGGAGGAGCAGTTCTTC.